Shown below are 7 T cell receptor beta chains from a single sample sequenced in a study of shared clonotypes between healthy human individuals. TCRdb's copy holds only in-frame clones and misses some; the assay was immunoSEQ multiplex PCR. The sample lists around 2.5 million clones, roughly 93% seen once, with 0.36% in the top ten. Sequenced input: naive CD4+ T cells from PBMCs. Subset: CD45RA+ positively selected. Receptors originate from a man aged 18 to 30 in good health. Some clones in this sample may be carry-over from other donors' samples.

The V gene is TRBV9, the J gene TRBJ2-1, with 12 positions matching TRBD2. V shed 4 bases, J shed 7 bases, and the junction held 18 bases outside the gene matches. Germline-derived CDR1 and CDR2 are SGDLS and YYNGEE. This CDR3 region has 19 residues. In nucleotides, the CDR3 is TGTGCCAGCAGCCCTACTGCTAGCGGGAGGGCCGTGACGGGGAATGAGCAGTTCTTC. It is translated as CASSPTASGRAVTGNEQFF.

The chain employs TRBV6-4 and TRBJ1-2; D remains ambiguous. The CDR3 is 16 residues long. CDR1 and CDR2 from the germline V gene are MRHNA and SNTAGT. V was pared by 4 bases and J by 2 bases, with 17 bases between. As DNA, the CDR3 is TGTGCCAGCAGTGTCCAGCCCGGGCCCGCCAACTATGGCTACACCTTC. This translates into CASSVQPGPANYGYTF.

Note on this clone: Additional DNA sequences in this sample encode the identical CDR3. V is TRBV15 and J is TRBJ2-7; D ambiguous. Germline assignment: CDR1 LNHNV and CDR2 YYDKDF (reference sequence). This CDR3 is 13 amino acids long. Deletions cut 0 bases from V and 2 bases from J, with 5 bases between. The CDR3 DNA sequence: TGTGCCACCAGCAGAGACGGGCCCTACGAGCAGTACTTC. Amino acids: CATSRDGPYEQYF.

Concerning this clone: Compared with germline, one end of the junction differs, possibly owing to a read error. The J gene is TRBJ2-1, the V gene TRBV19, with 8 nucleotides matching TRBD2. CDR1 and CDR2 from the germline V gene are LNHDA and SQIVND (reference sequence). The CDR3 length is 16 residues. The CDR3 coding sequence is TGTGCCAGTAGCATAGGCAACGGGAGGGCCTACAATGAGCAGTTCTTC. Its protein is CASSIGNGRAYNEQFF.

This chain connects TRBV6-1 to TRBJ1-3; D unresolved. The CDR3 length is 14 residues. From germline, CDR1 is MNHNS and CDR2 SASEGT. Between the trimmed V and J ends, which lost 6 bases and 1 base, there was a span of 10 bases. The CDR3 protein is CASRRTDSGNTIYF. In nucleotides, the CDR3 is TGTGCCAGCAGAAGGACGGATTCTGGAAACACCATATATTTT.

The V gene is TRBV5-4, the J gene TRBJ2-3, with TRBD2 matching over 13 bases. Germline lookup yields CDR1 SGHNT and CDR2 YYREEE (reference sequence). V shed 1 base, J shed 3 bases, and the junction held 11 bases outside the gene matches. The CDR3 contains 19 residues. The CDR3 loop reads CASSLKLWTSGSRTDTQYF. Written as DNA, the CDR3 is TGTGCCAGCAGCTTGAAGTTGTGGACTAGCGGGAGTAGGACAGATACGCAGTATTTT.

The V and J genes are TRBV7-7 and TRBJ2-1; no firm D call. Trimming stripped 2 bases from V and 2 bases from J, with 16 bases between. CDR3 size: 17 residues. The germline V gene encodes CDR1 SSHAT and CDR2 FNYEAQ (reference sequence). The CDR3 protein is CASSLFEVGTTYNEQFF. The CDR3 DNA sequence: TGTGCCAGCAGCTTATTCGAGGTTGGAACTACCTACAATGAGCAGTTCTTC.